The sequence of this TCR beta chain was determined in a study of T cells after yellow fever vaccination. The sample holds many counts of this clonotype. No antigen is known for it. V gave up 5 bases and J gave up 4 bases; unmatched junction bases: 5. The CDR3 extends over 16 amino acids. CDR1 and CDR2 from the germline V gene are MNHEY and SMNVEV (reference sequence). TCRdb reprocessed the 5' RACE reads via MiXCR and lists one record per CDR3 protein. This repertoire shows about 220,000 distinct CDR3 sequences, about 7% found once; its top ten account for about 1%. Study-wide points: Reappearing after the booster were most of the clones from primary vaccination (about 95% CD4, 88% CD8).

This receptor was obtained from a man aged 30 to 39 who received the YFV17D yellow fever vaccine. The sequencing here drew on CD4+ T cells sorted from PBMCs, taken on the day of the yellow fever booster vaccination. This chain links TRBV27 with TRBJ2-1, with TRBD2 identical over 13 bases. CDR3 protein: CASSRTSGSRYNEQFF. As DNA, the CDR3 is TGTGCCAGCAGTAGGACTAGCGGGAGTAGATACAATGAGCAGTTCTTC.